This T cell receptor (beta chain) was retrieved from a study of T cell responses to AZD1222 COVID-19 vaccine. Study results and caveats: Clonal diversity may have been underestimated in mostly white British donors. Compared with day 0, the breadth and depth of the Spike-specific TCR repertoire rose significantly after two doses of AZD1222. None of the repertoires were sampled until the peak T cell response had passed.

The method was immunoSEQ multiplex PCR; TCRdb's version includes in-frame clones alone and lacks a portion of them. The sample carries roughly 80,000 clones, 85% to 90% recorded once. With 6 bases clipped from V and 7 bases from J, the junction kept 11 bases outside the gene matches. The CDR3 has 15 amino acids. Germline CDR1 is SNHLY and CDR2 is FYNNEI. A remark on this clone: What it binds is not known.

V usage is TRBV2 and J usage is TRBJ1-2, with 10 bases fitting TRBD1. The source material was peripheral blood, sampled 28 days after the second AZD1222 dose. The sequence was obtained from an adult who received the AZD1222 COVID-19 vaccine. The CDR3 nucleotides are TGTGCCAGCAGACTTGGGACAGGGGCAGGGTCTGGCTACACCTTC. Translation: CASRLGTGAGSGYTF.